This T cell receptor (beta chain) was identified during a study of T cell responses to AZD1222 COVID-19 vaccine. Per germline, CDR1 SGHRS and CDR2 YFSETQ. The CDR3 is 13 amino acids. Deletions cut 1 base from V and 6 bases from J, with 10 bases between. Sequencing used immunoSEQ multiplex PCR; TCRdb keeps in-frame clones, though not all of them. The sample holds about 170,000 clones, more than 85% seen once. The genes are TRBV5-1 and TRBJ1-2; TRBD1 is a possible D gene (5 bases). This clonotype originated in an adult in good health. The sample in question was peripheral blood, obtained on day 0 of AZD1222 vaccination. In nucleotides, the CDR3 is TGCGCCAGCAGCTTGCTTCAGGGCGATGGCTACACCTTC. It translates to CASSLLQGDGYTF.